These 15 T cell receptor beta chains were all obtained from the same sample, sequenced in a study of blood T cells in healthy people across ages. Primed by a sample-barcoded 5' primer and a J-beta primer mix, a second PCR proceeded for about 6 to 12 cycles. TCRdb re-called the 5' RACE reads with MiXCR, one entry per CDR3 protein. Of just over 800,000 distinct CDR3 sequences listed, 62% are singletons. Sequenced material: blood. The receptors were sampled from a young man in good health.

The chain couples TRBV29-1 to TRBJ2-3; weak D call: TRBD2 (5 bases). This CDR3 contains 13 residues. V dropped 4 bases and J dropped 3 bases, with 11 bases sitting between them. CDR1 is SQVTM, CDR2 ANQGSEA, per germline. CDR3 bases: TGCAGCGTTGGGGAGAGTGGGACAGATACGCAGTATTTT. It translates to CSVGESGTDTQYF.

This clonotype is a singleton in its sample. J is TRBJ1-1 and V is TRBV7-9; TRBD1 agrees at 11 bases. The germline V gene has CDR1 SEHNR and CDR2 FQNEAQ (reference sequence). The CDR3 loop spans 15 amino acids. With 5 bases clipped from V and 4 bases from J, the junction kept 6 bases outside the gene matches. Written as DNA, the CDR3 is TGTGCCAGCAGCCAGAGGACAGGGGGCGCCACTGAAGCTTTCTTT. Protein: CASSQRTGGATEAFF. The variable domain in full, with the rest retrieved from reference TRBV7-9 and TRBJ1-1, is DTGVSQNPRHKITKRGQNVTFRCDPISEHNRLYWYRQTLGQGPEFLTYFQNEAQLEKSRLLSDRFSAERPKGSFSTLEIQRTEQGDSAMYLCASSQRTGGATEAFFGQGTRLTVV.

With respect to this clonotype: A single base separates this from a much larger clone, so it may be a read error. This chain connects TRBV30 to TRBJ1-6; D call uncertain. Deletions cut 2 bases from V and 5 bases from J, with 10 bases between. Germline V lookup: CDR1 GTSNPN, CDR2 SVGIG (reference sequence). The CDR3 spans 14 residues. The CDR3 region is CAWSLGSDNSPLHF. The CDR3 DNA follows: TGTGCCTGGAGTCTTGGGTCAGATAATTCACCCCTCCACTTT.

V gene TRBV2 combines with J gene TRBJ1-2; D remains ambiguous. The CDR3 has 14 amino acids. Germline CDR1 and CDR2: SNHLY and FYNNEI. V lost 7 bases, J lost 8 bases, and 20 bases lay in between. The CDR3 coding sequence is TGTGCCAGCACCATCTTTGGACCAAGGGAGGGCTACACCTTC. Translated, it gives CASTIFGPREGYTF. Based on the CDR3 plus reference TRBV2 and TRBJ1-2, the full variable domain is EPEVTQTPSHQVTQMGQEVILRCVPISNHLYFYWYRQILGQKVEFLVSFYNNEISEKSEIFDDQFSVERPDGSNFTLKIRSTKLEDSAMYFCASTIFGPREGYTFGSGTRLTVV.

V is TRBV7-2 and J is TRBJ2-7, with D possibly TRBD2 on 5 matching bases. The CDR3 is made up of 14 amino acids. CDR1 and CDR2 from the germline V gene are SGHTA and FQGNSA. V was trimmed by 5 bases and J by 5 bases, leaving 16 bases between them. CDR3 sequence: CASSPDRRMDEQYF. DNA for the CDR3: TGTGCCAGCAGCCCGGACCGGAGGATGGACGAGCAGTACTTC.

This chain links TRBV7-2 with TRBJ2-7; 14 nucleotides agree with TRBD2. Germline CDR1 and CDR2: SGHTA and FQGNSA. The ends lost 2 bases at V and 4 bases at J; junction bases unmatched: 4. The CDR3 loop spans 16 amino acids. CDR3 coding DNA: TGTGCCAGCAGCTTACGGACTAGCGGGGGGCTATACGAGCAGTACTTC. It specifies CASSLRTSGGLYEQYF.

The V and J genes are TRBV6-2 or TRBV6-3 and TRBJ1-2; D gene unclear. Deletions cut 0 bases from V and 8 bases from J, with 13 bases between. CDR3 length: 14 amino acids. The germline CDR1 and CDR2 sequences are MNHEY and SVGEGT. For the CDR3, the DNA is TGTGCCAGCAGTTACTCTGGACCTCACCGCGGCTACACCTTC. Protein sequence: CASSYSGPHRGYTF.

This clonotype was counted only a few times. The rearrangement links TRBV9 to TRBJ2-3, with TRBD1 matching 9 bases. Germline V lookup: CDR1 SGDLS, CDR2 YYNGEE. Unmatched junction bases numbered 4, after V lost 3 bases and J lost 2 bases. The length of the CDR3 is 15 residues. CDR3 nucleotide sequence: TGTGCCAGCAGCGCCGGACAGGGGTACACAGATACGCAGTATTTT. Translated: CASSAGQGYTDTQYF.

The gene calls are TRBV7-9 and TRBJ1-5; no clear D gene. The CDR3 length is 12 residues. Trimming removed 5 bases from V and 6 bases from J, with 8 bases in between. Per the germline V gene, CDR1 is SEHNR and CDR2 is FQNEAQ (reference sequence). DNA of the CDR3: TGTGCCAGCAGCATTGAACCTCAGCCCCAGCATTTT. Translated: CASSIEPQPQHF. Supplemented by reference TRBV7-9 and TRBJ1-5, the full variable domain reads DTGVSQNPRHKITKRGQNVTFRCDPISEHNRLYWYRQTLGQGPEFLTYFQNEAQLEKSRLLSDRFSAERPKGSFSTLEIQRTEQGDSAMYLCASSIEPQPQHFGDGTRLSIL.

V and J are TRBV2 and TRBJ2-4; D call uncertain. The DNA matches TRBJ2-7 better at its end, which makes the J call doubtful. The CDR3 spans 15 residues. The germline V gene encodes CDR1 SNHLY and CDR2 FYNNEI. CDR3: CASSETPPGAHEQYF. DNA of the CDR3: TGTGCCAGCAGTGAAACTCCTCCAGGAGCCCACGAGCAGTACTTC.

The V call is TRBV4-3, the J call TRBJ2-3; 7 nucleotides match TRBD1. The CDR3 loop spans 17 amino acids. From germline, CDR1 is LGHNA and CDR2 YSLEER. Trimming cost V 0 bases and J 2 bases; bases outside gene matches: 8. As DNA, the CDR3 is TGCGCCAGCAGCCAAGAGACAGGGTGGGGGCACACAGATACGCAGTATTTT. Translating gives CASSQETGWGHTDTQYF.

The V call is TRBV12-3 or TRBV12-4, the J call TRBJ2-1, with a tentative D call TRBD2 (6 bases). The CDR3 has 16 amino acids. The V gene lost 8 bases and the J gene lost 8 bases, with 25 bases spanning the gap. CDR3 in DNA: TGTGCCAGCGGAGGGGCCCCCGGGTTTGGTCGTGATGAGCAGTTCTTC. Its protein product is CASGGAPGFGRDEQFF.

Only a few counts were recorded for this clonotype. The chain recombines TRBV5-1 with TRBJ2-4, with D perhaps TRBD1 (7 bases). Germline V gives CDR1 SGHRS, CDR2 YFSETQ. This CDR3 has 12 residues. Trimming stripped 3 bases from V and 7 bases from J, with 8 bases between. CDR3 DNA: TGCGCCAGCAGCTCAGGGGGGAACATTCAGTACTTC. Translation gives CASSSGGNIQYF.

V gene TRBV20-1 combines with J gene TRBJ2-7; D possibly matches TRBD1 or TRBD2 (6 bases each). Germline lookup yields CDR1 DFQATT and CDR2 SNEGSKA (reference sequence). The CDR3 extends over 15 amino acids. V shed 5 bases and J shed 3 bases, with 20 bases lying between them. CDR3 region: CSARDGGRSNYEQYF. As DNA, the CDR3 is TGCAGTGCTCGGGACGGGGGCCGCTCTAACTACGAGCAGTACTTC.

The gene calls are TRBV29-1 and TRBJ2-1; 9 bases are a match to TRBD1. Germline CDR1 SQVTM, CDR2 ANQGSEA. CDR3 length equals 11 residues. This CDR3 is CRGTGYNEQFF. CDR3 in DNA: TGCAGGGGGACAGGGTACAATGAGCAGTTCTTC.